The 8 T cell receptor beta chains below all came from one sample that was sequenced in a study of glioma-infiltrating T cells. Amplification of TCR alpha and beta CDR3 regions from RNA used iRepertoire nested multiplex PCR. TCRdb re-called the multiplex PCR reads with MiXCR, one entry per CDR3 protein. There are approximately 40,000 distinct CDR3 sequences in the sample; around 24% occur only once, and 5% to 7.5% lies in the top ten. The sequencing sample was made of glioma tissue, nonneoplastic brain tissue, or PBMCs (not recorded which). The receptors were sampled from a human donor with low-grade glioma or glioblastoma, undergoing nonglioma brain surgery, or in good health (not recorded which).

The rearrangement joins TRBV6-5 to TRBJ2-7; no definite D call. Per the germline V gene, CDR1 is MNHEY and CDR2 is SVGAGI. The CDR3 extends over 12 amino acids. Trimming took off 2 bases at V and 5 bases at J, with 7 bases between the two ends. The CDR3 protein is CASSYLGDEQYF. The CDR3 DNA follows: TGTGCCAGCAGTTACCTAGGAGACGAGCAGTACTTC.

Concerning this clonotype itself: This may come from a read error, since a much larger clone is one base off. The chain joins TRBV7-9 to TRBJ1-3; a possible D gene is TRBD1 (5 bases). Trimming shortened V by 5 bases and J by 0 bases, and 11 bases separated the two germline ends. Germline V CDR1 and CDR2: SEHNR, FQNEAQ (reference sequence). The CDR3 has 15 residues. CDR3 nucleotide sequence: TGTGCCAGCAGCCCAAGGGGCTTCTCTGGAAACACCATATATTTT. It codes for CASSPRGFSGNTIYF.

This clonotype was observed at least ten times. The chain combines TRBV6-6 with TRBJ2-3; TRBD2 agrees at 7 bases. V lost 2 bases to trimming and J lost 1 base; unmatched junction nucleotides: 6. CDR1 is MNHNY and CDR2 is SVGAGI in the germline V gene (reference sequence). This CDR3 has 16 residues. In DNA, the CDR3 is TGTGCCAGCAGTTACCCGGTCAGCGGGGGCACAGATACGCAGTATTTT. Translated: CASSYPVSGGTDTQYF.

V gene TRBV11-2 combines with J gene TRBJ2-5, with D hard to call. Germline lookup yields CDR1 SGHAT and CDR2 FQNNGV. V shed 2 bases and J shed 1 base, with 5 bases lying between them. This CDR3 region has 13 residues. CDR3 in amino acids: CASSLSTQETQYF. DNA of the CDR3: TGTGCCAGCAGCTTAAGCACCCAAGAGACCCAGTACTTC.

V usage is TRBV29-1 and J usage is TRBJ2-3; no definite D call. Germline CDR1 SQVTM, CDR2 ANQGSEA. This CDR3 comprises 10 residues. The ends were cut back, 6 bases at V and 6 bases at J, with 7 bases in the middle. CDR3 protein: CSVTTDTQYF. In DNA, the CDR3 is TGCAGCGTAACTACGGATACGCAGTATTTT.

This clonotype was counted ten times or more. The junction departs from the called germline gene at one end, perhaps through a read error. The chain employs TRBV11-2 and TRBJ2-1; 9 nucleotides match TRBD2. Germline values: CDR1 SGHAT, CDR2 FQNNGV. This CDR3 contains 12 residues. The CDR3 DNA reads as TGCGCCAGCAGCTTGGCGGGAGGGGAGCAGTTCTTC. Protein: CASSLAGGEQFF.

The rearrangement joins TRBV19 to TRBJ2-6, with D possibly being TRBD1 (5 bases). The CDR3 length is 15 residues. Germline CDR1 LNHDA, CDR2 SQIVND (reference sequence). V was clipped by 4 bases and J by 0 bases, with 7 bases between them. The DNA for the CDR3 is TGTGCCAGTAGTACTGACAGCTCTGGGGCCAACGTCCTGACTTTC. Translation gives CASSTDSSGANVLTF.

Concerning this clonotype itself: A read error may explain this, as a much larger clone is one base away. The chain uses TRBV5-1 and TRBJ2-3; TRBD2 matches at 7 bases. The CDR3 totals 16 residues. Losses at the gene ends were 5 bases for V and 0 bases for J; bases not matched to a gene: 9. Per the germline V gene, CDR1 is SGHRS and CDR2 is YFSETQ. CDR3 sequence: CASSTLLAHSTDTQYF. Written as DNA, the CDR3 is TGCGCCAGCAGTACCCTACTAGCGCATAGCACAGATACGCAGTATTTT.